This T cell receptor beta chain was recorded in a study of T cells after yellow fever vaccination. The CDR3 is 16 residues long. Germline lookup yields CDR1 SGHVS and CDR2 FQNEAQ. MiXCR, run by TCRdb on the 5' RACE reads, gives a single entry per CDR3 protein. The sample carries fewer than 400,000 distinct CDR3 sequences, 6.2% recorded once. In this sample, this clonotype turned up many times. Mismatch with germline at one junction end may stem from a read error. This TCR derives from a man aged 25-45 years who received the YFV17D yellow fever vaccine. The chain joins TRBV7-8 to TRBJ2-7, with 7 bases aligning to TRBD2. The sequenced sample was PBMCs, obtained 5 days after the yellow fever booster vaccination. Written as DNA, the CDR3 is TGTGCCAGCACGAACGGCCGGGGGGAGATCTCCTCCGAGCAGTACTTC. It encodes CASTNGRGEISSEQYF.